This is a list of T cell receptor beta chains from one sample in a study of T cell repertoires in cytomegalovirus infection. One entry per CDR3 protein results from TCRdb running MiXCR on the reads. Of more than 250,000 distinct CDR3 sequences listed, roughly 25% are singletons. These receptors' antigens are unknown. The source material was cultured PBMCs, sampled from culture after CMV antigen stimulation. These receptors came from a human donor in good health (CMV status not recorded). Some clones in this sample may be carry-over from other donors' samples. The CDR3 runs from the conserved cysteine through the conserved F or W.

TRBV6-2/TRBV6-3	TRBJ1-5	CASSPGQDTSSNQPQHF
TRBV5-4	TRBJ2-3	CASSLGDRGPTDTQYF
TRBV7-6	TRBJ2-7	CASSLARGEQYF
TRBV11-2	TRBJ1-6	CASSLAGQDGYNSPLHF
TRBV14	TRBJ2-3	CASSQVRRGHDTQYF
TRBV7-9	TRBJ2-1	CASSDVGGPHEQFF
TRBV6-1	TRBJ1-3	CASSEGPFTGNTIYF
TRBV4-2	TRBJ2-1	CASSQVSLTSGRNEQFF
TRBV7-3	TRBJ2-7	CASSTGGQGAYEQYF
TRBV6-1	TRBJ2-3	CASSSDSDPSTDTQYF
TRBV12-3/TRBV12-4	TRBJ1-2	CASSLRDRGRIYYGYTF
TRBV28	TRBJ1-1	CASREAGTPRVNTEAFF
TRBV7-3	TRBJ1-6	CASSSPLSGVLSPLHF
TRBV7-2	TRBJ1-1	CASSRDFNTEAFF
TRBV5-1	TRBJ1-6	CASSWSGSLNSPLHF
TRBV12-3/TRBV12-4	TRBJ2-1	CASSLRLSFNEQFF
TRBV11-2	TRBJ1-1	CASSRQSNTEAFF
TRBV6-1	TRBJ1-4	CASNQEGQSSTNEKLFF
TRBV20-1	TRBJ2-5	CSATDHYQETQYF
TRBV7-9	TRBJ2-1	CASSPSGTSGWDEQFF
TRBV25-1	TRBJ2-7	CASSSGTSFHEQYF
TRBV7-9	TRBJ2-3	CASSLEGQNTDTQYF